The rows below give T cell receptor beta chains drawn from one sample of a study of ipilimumab plus nivolumab after autologous stem cell transplantation. The data were produced by immunoSEQ multiplex PCR, yet TCRdb's version contains in-frame clones alone and is incomplete. This sample has 20,000 to 30,000 clones, with about 86% found just once. This material consisted of PBMCs, taken in a trial of ipilimumab plus nivolumab as post-transplant consolidation. The source of these receptors is a male donor with diffuse large B-cell lymphoma. Each CDR3 is given with its conserved first and last residue. Each record gives: V gene, J gene, D gene, CDR3 protein. D genes are given only for firm matches.

TRBV30	TRBJ2-3	NA	CAWSPPPNTQYF
TRBV19	TRBJ2-3	NA	CASRSGSQGTDTQYF
TRBV7-8	TRBJ2-2	NA	CASSLAAAPDGELFF
TRBV9	TRBJ1-2	NA	CARRGGDPNYGYTF
TRBV6-1	TRBJ1-5	NA	CASSVWSSNQPQHF
TRBV6-6	TRBJ1-5	NA	CATRKNSNQPQHF
TRBV9	TRBJ1-1	NA	CASSAQTEAFF
TRBV4-1	TRBJ1-6	TRBD1	CASSQETGAPNSPLHF
TRBV19	TRBJ1-1	TRBD1	CASSSPTGGSDTEAFF
TRBV5-1	TRBJ2-3	TRBD2	CASSFYGGESTDTQYF
TRBV6-5	TRBJ2-1	NA	CASSTSRGPYNEQFF
TRBV5-4	TRBJ2-7	NA	CASSSFRGGYEQYF
TRBV13	TRBJ2-5	NA	CASSLARGTQYF
TRBV10-2	TRBJ2-7	TRBD2	CASSLLAGGPTAYEQYF
TRBV12-5	TRBJ2-7	TRBD2	CASGAGPPGGGSSYEQYF
TRBV30	TRBJ2-5	TRBD2	CAWSASGGVQETQYF
TRBV15	TRBJ1-2	NA	CATSRDVGESYTF
TRBV27	TRBJ2-1	NA	CASSWGGAPGPNEQFF
TRBV6-6	TRBJ2-7	NA	CASKPGLSYEQYF
TRBV4-2	TRBJ1-2	NA	CASSQKTGGYGYTF
TRBV7-8	TRBJ2-3	TRBD1	CASSIRGQGNTDTQYF
TRBV10-1	TRBJ2-3	NA	CASSEAGTDTQYF
TRBV5-6	TRBJ2-1	TRBD1	CASSGAGTGDNEQFF
TRBV5-1	TRBJ1-1	NA	CASAREGTDYTEAFF
TRBV4-2	TRBJ2-5	TRBD2	CASSQDELAAGGQETQYF
TRBV6-6	TRBJ1-2	NA	CASSYSPGINYGYTF
TRBV28	TRBJ1-2	TRBD1	CASSSLTGGYTF
TRBV6-5	TRBJ2-3	NA	CASSYRAGTTDTQYF
TRBV5-1	TRBJ2-3	NA	CASSLGSPSTDTQYF
TRBV7-3	TRBJ2-5	NA	CASSLWGPGAEQYF
TRBV14	TRBJ2-5	NA	CASSQDPGLQGTQYF
TRBV18	TRBJ1-1	TRBD1	CASSPDRGNTEAFF
TRBV5-6	TRBJ2-3	TRBD1	CASSRQGGFTDTQYF
TRBV19	TRBJ2-1	TRBD2	CASSIGQRGALRSSYNEQFF
TRBV5-5	TRBJ1-1	NA	CASSLVLGVLNTEAFF
TRBV27	TRBJ2-5	TRBD1	CASSRDRAQETQYF
TRBV6-1	NA	NA	CASRSEVPYEQYF
TRBV10-2	TRBJ1-5	NA	CASSDFLNQPQHF
TRBV18	TRBJ2-7	NA	CASSSHPGSSYEQYF
TRBV2	TRBJ1-1	NA	CASRSGGKAEAFF
TRBV5-1	TRBJ2-2	NA	CASRGSTGELFF
TRBV15	TRBJ1-6	NA	CATTSGVQAENSPLHF
TRBV15	TRBJ1-5	NA	CATSLDPNQPQHF
TRBV6-6	TRBJ2-1	TRBD1	CASSGGQAGPYNEQFF
TRBV7-8	TRBJ1-6	NA	CASSSEGLNSPLHF
TRBV6-1	TRBJ1-5	NA	CASSPDSHGNQPQHF
TRBV27	TRBJ2-3	NA	CASSLLSTDTQYF
TRBV6-5	TRBJ2-7	NA	CASSRRDGRDEQYF
TRBV6-4	TRBJ2-5	NA	CASSSELGETQYF
TRBV19	TRBJ2-7	TRBD1	CASSTRRAGGPSYEQYF
TRBV5-4	TRBJ1-1	NA	CASSFDRNTEAFF
TRBV7-2	TRBJ2-1	TRBD2	CASSVSGGDEQFF